The present T cell receptor beta chain was sequenced within a study of blood T cell repertoires in COVID-19. Across the study: COVID-19 samples collected from the United States, Italy and Spain covered acute and convalescent phases. PBMCs, B-cell-depleted T cells, or T cells provided the cDNA or gDNA that made up the material.

In the study's own analysis: Using reference gene primer amplification, nucleated cell counts were estimated. Sequenced by immunoSEQ multiplex PCR; TCRdb stores in-frame clones only, minus some. V, J and clone size reflect that table, while D and trimming were determined from the DNA. The sample has about 34,000 clones, less than 85% seen once. Sequencing used peripheral blood. This TCR was sampled from a human donor with acute or convalescent COVID-19. The donor label of this sample is uncertain.

The CDR3 reads CASRGRTGGRETQYF. The CDR3 coding sequence is TGTGCCAGCAGGGGACGCACGGGGGGTAGAGAGACCCAGTACTTC. The V call is TRBV7-9, the J call TRBJ2-5; 7 bases are shared with TRBD2. CDR3 length equals 15 residues. The junction had 11 bases not matched to a gene; V was cut back by 6 bases and J by 4 bases. CDR1 and CDR2 from the germline V gene are SEHNR and FQNEAQ (reference sequence).